These 24 T cell receptor beta chains share one sample of origin, sequenced in a study of siplizumab effects on memory and regulatory T cells. Sequencing used immunoSEQ multiplex PCR; TCRdb keeps in-frame clones, though not all of them. Found here are roughly 50,000 clones, roughly 87% of them singletons; the top ten hold roughly 0.37%. The sample consisted of naive CD8+ T cells sorted from blood. These receptors came from a human donor in good health.

J is TRBJ2-3 and V is TRBV27, with a tentative D call TRBD1 (5 bases). CDR3 size: 15 residues. Germline V gives CDR1 MNHEY, CDR2 SMNVEV (reference sequence). V was shortened by 3 bases and J by 1 base, with 11 bases between the two germline ends. CDR3 sequence (DNA): TGTGCCAGCAGTTTTGGGGCCTGGGGCACAGATACGCAGTATTTT. This encodes CASSFGAWGTDTQYF.

The chain combines TRBV27 with TRBJ2-7, with TRBD1 as a possible D gene (6 bases). Trimming removed 4 bases at V and 6 bases at J, with 10 bases between. Germline CDR1 and CDR2: MNHEY and SMNVEV (reference sequence). The CDR3 consists of 12 residues. The CDR3 sequence is CASSSGAREQYF. In nucleotides, the CDR3 is TGTGCCAGCAGTTCAGGGGCGCGCGAGCAGTACTTC.

The gene calls are TRBV19 and TRBJ1-1, with 8 nucleotides matching TRBD1. Germline CDR1 is LNHDA and CDR2 is SQIVND (reference sequence). The CDR3 runs to 15 residues. The V segment lost 1 base and the J segment 2 bases; nucleotides outside the gene matches: 3. The CDR3 is CASSIGSGGNTEAFF. For the CDR3, the DNA is TGTGCCAGTAGTATAGGGTCAGGGGGCAACACTGAAGCTTTCTTT. The whole variable domain, remainder taken from reference TRBV19 and TRBJ1-1, is DGGITQSPKYLFRKEGQNVTLSCEQNLNHDAMYWYRQDPGQGLRLIYYSQIVNDFQKGDIAEGYSVSREKKESFPLTVTSAQKNPTAFYLCASSIGSGGNTEAFFGQGTRLTVV.

The CDR3 protein is CASSYSGVPEQYF. CDR3 sequence (DNA): TGTGCCAGCAGTTACTCCGGGGTACCCGAGCAGTACTTC. V and J are TRBV6-5 and TRBJ2-7, with D possibly matching TRBD2 (5 bases). Trimming removed 0 bases at V and 6 bases at J, with 9 bases between. CDR3 length: 13 residues. Looked up from germline, CDR1 is MNHEY and CDR2 is SVGAGI.

This chain joins TRBV5-5 and TRBJ2-3, with 13 bases aligning to TRBD2. V was clipped by 0 bases and J by 7 bases; unmatched bases: 5. The CDR3 is 16 residues long. Germline CDR1 SGHKS, CDR2 YYEKEE (reference sequence). This chain's CDR3 is CASSLVLAGGINTQYF. The CDR3 DNA is TGTGCCAGCAGCTTGGTACTAGCGGGGGGGATAAATACGCAGTATTTT.

The chain uses TRBV18 and TRBJ2-7; D is undetermined. Germline V gives CDR1 KGHSH, CDR2 LQKENI. The CDR3 spans 15 residues. The V gene lost 3 bases and the J gene lost 1 base, with 13 bases spanning the gap. The CDR3: CASSPPLKRSYEQYF. As DNA, the CDR3 is TGTGCCAGCTCACCCCCCCTCAAGCGATCCTACGAGCAGTACTTC.

The V call is TRBV6-5, the J call TRBJ1-2; D is ambiguous. V lost 3 bases to trimming and J lost 4 bases, with 9 bases between them. Germline V gene sequence: CDR1 MNHEY, CDR2 SVGAGI. The CDR3 length is 13 residues. This CDR3 reads CASSYGSSYGYTF. The CDR3 DNA reads TGTGCCAGCAGTTATGGCAGTTCCTATGGCTACACCTTC.

The rearrangement joins TRBV5-4 to TRBJ2-5, with D unresolved. TRBJ2-7 explains the end of the DNA better; the J call may be wrong. Germline CDR1 and CDR2: SGHNT and YYREEE (reference sequence). CDR3 size: 14 residues. In DNA, the CDR3 is TGTGCCAGCAGCTTGGGATCAGGAACCTACGAGCAGTACTTC. Translated: CASSLGSGTYEQYF.

The chain uses TRBV9 and TRBJ2-7; tentative D call: TRBD2 (5 bases). Germline CDR1 and CDR2: SGDLS and YYNGEE. V was cut by 1 base and J by 4 bases, with 12 bases left in between. The CDR3 spans 14 residues. CDR3 sequence (DNA): TGTGCCAGCAGCGTAACAGATGGACTGTACGAGCAGTACTTC. Amino acid sequence: CASSVTDGLYEQYF. Based on the CDR3 plus reference TRBV9 and TRBJ2-7, the full variable domain is DSGVTQTPKHLITATGQRVTLRCSPRSGDLSVYWYQQSLDQGLQFLIQYYNGEERAKGNILERFSAQQFPDLHSELNLSSLELGDSALYFCASSVTDGLYEQYFGPGTRLTVT.

This clone was observed once. The rearrangement joins TRBV6-6 to TRBJ2-7; tentatively, D is TRBD2 (6 bases). Per the germline V gene, CDR1 is MNHNY and CDR2 is SVGAGI (reference sequence). The V end was cut by 5 bases, the J end by 4 bases, with 12 bases between. The CDR3 is 13 amino acids. CDR3 nucleotide sequence: TGTGCCAGCAGTATGAGTCGGGGGTACGAGCAGTACTTC. It codes for CASSMSRGYEQYF.

The V call is TRBV19, the J call TRBJ2-1; 8 positions match TRBD1. This CDR3 is 15 amino acids long. V gave up 6 bases and J gave up 4 bases; unmatched junction bases: 8. Germline CDR1 LNHDA, CDR2 SQIVND (reference sequence). The CDR3 sequence: CASSQTGGLYNEQFF. In DNA form, the CDR3 reads TGTGCCAGTAGCCAAACAGGGGGACTTTACAATGAGCAGTTCTTC.

This clone was counted between two and nine times. The chain couples TRBV5-6 to TRBJ2-7, with D uncertain. V was pared by 3 bases and J by 2 bases, with 6 bases between. From germline, CDR1 is SGHDT and CDR2 YYEEEE. The CDR3 consists of 12 residues. The CDR3 DNA sequence: TGTGCCAGCAGCTCGGAAACCTACGAGCAGTACTTC. As protein: CASSSETYEQYF.

The chain couples TRBV5-5 to TRBJ2-7; no clear D gene. The V end lost 0 bases, the J end lost 0 bases, and 4 bases lay between the germline ends. CDR1 is SGHKS, CDR2 YYEKEE, per germline (reference sequence). The CDR3 consists of 13 residues. This chain's CDR3 is CASSLVHSYEQYF. As DNA, the CDR3 is TGTGCCAGCAGCTTGGTACACTCCTACGAGCAGTACTTC.

The chain joins TRBV29-1 to TRBJ2-2, with D possibly being TRBD2 (6 bases). Per the germline V gene, CDR1 is SQVTM and CDR2 is ANQGSEA. V lost 6 bases and J lost 4, with 9 bases in between. The CDR3 has 12 amino acids. DNA for the CDR3: TGCAGCGTCACGACTAGCACCGGGGAGCTGTTTTTT. It is translated as CSVTTSTGELFF.

The chain recombines TRBV27 with TRBJ2-5, with 10 bases aligning to TRBD2. The CDR3 is made up of 14 amino acids. Trimming cost V 6 bases and J 2 bases; bases outside gene matches: 3. The germline V gene encodes CDR1 MNHEY and CDR2 SMNVEV (reference sequence). The CDR3 nucleotides read TGTGCCAGCAGGGGACTAGCGTATCAAGAGACCCAGTACTTC. As protein: CASRGLAYQETQYF.

The chain is built from TRBV7-8 and TRBJ2-2; D is unclear. V was shortened by 2 bases and J by 6 bases, with 10 bases between the two germline ends. Germline-derived CDR1 and CDR2 are SGHVS and FQNEAQ. The CDR3 sequence is 14 residues long. The CDR3 nucleotides are TGTGCCAGCAGCTTACAATCTGACGCCGGGGAGCTGTTTTTT. As protein: CASSLQSDAGELFF. Looking up the rest from reference TRBV7-8 and TRBJ2-2 gives the full variable domain: GAGVSQSPRYKVAKRGQDVALRCDPISGHVSLFWYQQALGQGPEFLTYFQNEAQLDKSGLPSDRFFAERPEGSVSTLKIQRTQQEDSAVYLCASSLQSDAGELFFGEGSRLTVL.

This clone was counted only a few times. The same CDR3 can be traced to other DNA sequences in this sample. In DNA form, the CDR3 reads TGTGCCAGTAGTATAAGCTTGAACACTGAAGCTTTCTTT. This encodes CASSISLNTEAFF. V usage is TRBV19 and J usage is TRBJ1-1; D is undetermined. The CDR3 length is 13 residues. V dropped 2 bases and J dropped 0 bases, with 4 bases sitting between them. Germline-derived CDR1 and CDR2 are LNHDA and SQIVND (reference sequence).

This clone was seen more than once but under ten times. This chain links TRBV9 with TRBJ1-2; D is undetermined. Trimming left V 3 bases short and J 7 bases short, with 7 bases between. Looked up from germline, CDR1 is SGDLS and CDR2 is YYNGEE. CDR3 length equals 11 residues. The CDR3 coding sequence is TGTGCCAGCAGCGGACGGGCTGGCTACACCTTC. Encoded protein: CASSGRAGYTF.

The rearrangement joins TRBV19 to TRBJ2-1, with TRBD1 matching 7 bases. V trimming: 10 bases; J trimming: 5 bases; junction bases outside the gene matches: 5. The germline CDR1 and CDR2 sequences are LNHDA and SQIVND (reference sequence). This CDR3 has 12 residues. CDR3 sequence reads: CATIQGNNEQFF. CDR3 nucleotides: TGTGCCACCATACAGGGGAACAATGAGCAGTTCTTC.

The chain uses TRBV5-4 and TRBJ2-7; D gene ambiguous. There are 14 residues in the CDR3. V shed 0 bases and J shed 0 bases, with 7 bases lying between them. From germline, CDR1 is SGHNT and CDR2 YYREEE (reference sequence). The CDR3 is CASSLDGYSYEQYF. CDR3 coding DNA: TGTGCCAGCAGCTTGGACGGCTACTCCTACGAGCAGTACTTC.

The gene calls are TRBV29-1 and TRBJ2-1; 9 bases line up with TRBD2. The CDR3 runs 17 residues. Germline V gene sequence: CDR1 SQVTM, CDR2 ANQGSEA. The V and J ends lost 1 base and 3 bases, in that order; junction bases with no gene match: 10. The CDR3 DNA reads TGCAGCGTTGAAGGAGACCAGACTAGCGGAGTCTACAATGAGCAGTTCTTC. Amino acids: CSVEGDQTSGVYNEQFF.

CDR3 sequence reads: CSVATRSEEDTQYF. In nucleotides, the CDR3 is TGCAGCGTCGCCACGCGGAGTGAGGAGGATACGCAGTATTTT. V is TRBV29-1 and J is TRBJ2-3; no reliable D call. Germline loops: CDR1 SQVTM, CDR2 ANQGSEA. V lost 6 bases and J 6 bases, leaving 19 bases between the germline ends. The CDR3 covers 14 residues.

V and J are TRBV19 and TRBJ2-1, with a weak D call TRBD2 (5 bases). Germline V gene sequence: CDR1 LNHDA, CDR2 SQIVND (reference sequence). With 5 bases removed from V and 5 bases from J, the gap between germline ends came to 10 bases. The CDR3 covers 13 residues. The DNA of the CDR3 is TGTGCCAGTAGTGTCAGCGGCCACAATGAGCAGTTCTTC. Protein: CASSVSGHNEQFF.

In DNA, the CDR3 is TGTGCCAGCAGCGCCTGGGGCGGCTCCTACAATGAGCAGTTCTTC. Its translation: CASSAWGGSYNEQFF. This chain uses TRBV9 with TRBJ2-1; TRBD1 might be the D (5 bases). Trimming shortened V by 3 bases and J by 0 bases, and 10 bases separated the two germline ends. The CDR3 extends over 15 amino acids. CDR1 and CDR2 from the germline V gene are SGDLS and YYNGEE.